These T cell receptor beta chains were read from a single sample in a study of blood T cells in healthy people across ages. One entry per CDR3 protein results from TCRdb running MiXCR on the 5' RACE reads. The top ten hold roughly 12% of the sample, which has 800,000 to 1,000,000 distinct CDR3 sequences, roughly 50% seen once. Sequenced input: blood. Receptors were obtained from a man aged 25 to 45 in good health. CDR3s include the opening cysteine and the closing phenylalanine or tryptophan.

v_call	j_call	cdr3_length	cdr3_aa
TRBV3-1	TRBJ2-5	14	CASSPPTDRETQYF
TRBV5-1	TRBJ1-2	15	CASSLAVGGRGGYTF
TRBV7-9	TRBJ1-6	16	CASSRRTGDSNSPLHF
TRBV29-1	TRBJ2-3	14	CSVDGGFMADTQYF
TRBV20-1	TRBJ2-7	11	CSASPAPEQYF
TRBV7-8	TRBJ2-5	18	CASSSNLPGQGEKKTQYF
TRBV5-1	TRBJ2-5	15	CASSSRGGGRETQYF
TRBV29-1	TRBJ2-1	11	CSVGPGNEQFF
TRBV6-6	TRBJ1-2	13	CASSYEGIDGYTF
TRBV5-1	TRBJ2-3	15	CASSLARDGGYTQYF
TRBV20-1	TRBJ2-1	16	CSARDSAGRSYNEQFF
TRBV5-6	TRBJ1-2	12	CASSFASSGYTF
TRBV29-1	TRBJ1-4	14	CSGGQGATNEKLFF
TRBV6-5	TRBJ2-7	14	CASSFATGAYEQYF
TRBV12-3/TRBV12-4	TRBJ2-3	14	CASSLPELPDTQYF
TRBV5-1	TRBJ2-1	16	CASSLATGVPSNEQFF
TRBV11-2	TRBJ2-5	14	CASSLDFGQGLAYF
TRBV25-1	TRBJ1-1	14	CASSEWSGPAEAFF
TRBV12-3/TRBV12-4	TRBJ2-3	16	CASSLVAGGLTDTRYF
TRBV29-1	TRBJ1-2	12	CSDGQGSYGYTF
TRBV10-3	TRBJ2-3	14	CAIRWTGGADTQYF
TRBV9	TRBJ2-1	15	CASSVGPTGRDEQFF
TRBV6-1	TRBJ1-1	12	CASRQKNTEAFF
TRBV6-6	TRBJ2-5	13	CATHPRAGETQYF
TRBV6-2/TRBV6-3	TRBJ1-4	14	CASSTGAAGEKLFF
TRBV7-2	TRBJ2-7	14	CASSLGYNLYEQYF
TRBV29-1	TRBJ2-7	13	CSVAVINDYEQYF
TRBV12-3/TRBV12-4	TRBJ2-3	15	CASSPGGADTDTQYF
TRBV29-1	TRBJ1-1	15	CSASDRQLMNTEAFF
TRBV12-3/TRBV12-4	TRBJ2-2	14	CASSRAGVTGELFF
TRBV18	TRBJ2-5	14	CASSPSGLGETQYF
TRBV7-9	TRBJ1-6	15	CASSLAQSANSPLHF
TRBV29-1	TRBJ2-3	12	CSVGRQSGGQYF
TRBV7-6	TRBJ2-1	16	CASTLSGGGAYNEQFF
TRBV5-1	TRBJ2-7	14	CASSTGQGKEEQYF